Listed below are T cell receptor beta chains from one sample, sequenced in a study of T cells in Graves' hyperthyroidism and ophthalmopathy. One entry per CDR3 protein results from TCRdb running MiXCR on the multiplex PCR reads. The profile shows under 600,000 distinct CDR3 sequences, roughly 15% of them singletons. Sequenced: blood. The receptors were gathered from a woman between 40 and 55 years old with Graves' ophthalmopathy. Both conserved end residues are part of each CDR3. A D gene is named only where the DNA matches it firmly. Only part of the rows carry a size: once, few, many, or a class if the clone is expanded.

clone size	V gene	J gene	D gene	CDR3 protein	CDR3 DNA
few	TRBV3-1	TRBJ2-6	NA	CASSPPVGANVLTF	TGTGCCAGCAGCCCCCCCGTTGGGGCCAACGTCCTGACTTTC
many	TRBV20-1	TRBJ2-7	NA	CSAIAAHHLYEQYF	TGCAGTGCTATTGCCGCCCATCACCTCTACGAGCAGTACTTC
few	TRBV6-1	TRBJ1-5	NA	CASRLDSNQPQHF	TGTGCCAGCAGACTGGATAGCAATCAGCCCCAGCATTTT
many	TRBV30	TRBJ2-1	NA	CAWSVDSNNEQFF	TGTGCCTGGAGTGTAGACTCGAACAATGAGCAGTTCTTC
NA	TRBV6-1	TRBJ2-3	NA	CASSEVIDSTDTQYF	TGTGCCAGCAGTGAAGTTATAGACAGCACAGATACGCAGTATTTT
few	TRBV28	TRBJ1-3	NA	CASSQDLGNTIYF	TGTGCCAGCAGCCAGGATTTGGGAAACACCATATATTTT
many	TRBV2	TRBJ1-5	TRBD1	CASRGGTGGQPQHF	TGTGCCAGCAGAGGTGGGACAGGCGGTCAGCCCCAGCATTTT
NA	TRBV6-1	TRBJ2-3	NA	CASSTPVLGSTDTQYF	TGTGCCAGCAGTACACCTGTCCTAGGAAGCACAGATACGCAGTATTTT
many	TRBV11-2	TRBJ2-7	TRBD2	CASSPSSGRAYGGEQYF	TGTGCCAGCAGCCCGAGTAGCGGGAGGGCCTATGGAGGCGAGCAGTACTTC
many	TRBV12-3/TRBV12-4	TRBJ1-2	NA	CASSLGGVGYTF	TGTGCCAGCAGTTTAGGGGGAGTTGGCTACACCTTC
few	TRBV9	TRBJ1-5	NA	CASSPDIGGNQPQHF	TGTGCCAGCAGCCCAGACATAGGCGGCAATCAGCCCCAGCATTTT
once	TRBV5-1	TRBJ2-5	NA	CASSPTPVGSLETQYF	TGCGCCAGCAGCCCGACCCCGGTCGGGAGTTTAGAGACCCAGTACTTC
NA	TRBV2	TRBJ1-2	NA	CASRVYNSGRYGYTF	TGTGCCAGCAGGGTCTACAACAGCGGGCGGTATGGCTACACCTTC
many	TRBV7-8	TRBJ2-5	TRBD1	CASSPGTGPWETQYF	TGTGCCAGCAGCCCCGGGACAGGGCCCTGGGAGACCCAGTACTTC
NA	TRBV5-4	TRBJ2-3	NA	CASSLSVERTDTQYF	TGTGCCAGCAGCCTTAGCGTGGAGAGGACAGATACGCAGTATTTT
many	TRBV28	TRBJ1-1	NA	CASSVGPEAFF	TGTGCCAGCAGTGTGGGTCCTGAAGCTTTCTTT
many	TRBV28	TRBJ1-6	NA	CASSYINSPLHF	TGTGCCAGCAGTTATATAAATTCACCCCTCCACTTT
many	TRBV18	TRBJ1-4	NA	CASSPNSQANNEKLFF	TGTGCCAGCTCACCAAATAGCCAGGCAAATAATGAAAAACTGTTTTTT
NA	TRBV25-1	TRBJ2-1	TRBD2	CASSPTTSGSFHRQFF	TGTGCCAGCAGCCCGACCACTAGCGGGAGTTTTCATCGGCAGTTCTTC
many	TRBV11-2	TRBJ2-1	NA	CASSLEGAEVIYNEQFF	TGTGCCAGCAGCTTAGAGGGTGCGGAGGTGATTTACAATGAGCAGTTCTTC
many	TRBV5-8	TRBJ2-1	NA	CASSNGQPGSYNEQFF	TGTGCCAGCAGCAATGGCCAGCCAGGCTCCTACAATGAGCAGTTCTTC
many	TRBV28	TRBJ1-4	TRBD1	CASSSGQTNEKLFF	TGTGCCAGCAGTTCGGGACAGACTAATGAAAAACTGTTTTTT
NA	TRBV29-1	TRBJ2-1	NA	CSLRRENPNEQFF	TGCAGCCTTAGGAGGGAAAATCCGAATGAGCAGTTCTTC
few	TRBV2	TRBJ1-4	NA	CASSRETNEKLFF	TGTGCCAGCAGCAGGGAAACTAATGAAAAACTGTTTTTT
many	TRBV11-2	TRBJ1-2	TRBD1	CASSFDRERNYGYTF	TGTGCCAGCAGCTTTGACAGGGAACGGAACTATGGCTACACCTTC
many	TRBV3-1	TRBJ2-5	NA	CASSHGGVQTQYF	TGTGCCAGCAGCCATGGAGGTGTGCAGACCCAGTACTTC
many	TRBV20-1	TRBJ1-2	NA	CSAATVNYGYTF	TGCAGTGCTGCAACAGTTAACTATGGCTACACCTTC
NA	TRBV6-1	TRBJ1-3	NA	CASFPQGSGNTIYF	TGTGCCAGCTTTCCCCAGGGGTCAGGAAACACCATATATTTT
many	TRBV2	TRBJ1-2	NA	CASSEARGYGYTF	TGTGCCAGCAGTGAGGCCCGCGGCTATGGCTACACCTTC
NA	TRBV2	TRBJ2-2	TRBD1	CASSTGATGELFF	TGTGCCAGCAGTACAGGGGCAACCGGGGAGCTGTTTTTT
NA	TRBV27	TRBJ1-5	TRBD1	CASTESGGPHQPQHF	TGTGCCAGCACCGAATCAGGGGGCCCGCATCAGCCCCAGCATTTT
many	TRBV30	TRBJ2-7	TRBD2	CAWSAETSGSYEQYF	TGTGCCTGGAGTGCGGAGACTAGCGGGAGCTACGAGCAGTACTTC
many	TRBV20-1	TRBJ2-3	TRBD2	CSARDFGASGYTDTQYF	TGCAGTGCTAGAGATTTTGGAGCTAGCGGTTACACAGATACGCAGTATTTT
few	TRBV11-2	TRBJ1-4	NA	CVSSSTVTNEKLFF	TGTGTCAGCAGCTCCACGGTAACTAATGAAAAACTGTTTTTT
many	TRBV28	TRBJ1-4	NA	CASRTTLNEKLFF	TGTGCCAGCAGGACGACCCTTAATGAAAAACTGTTTTTT
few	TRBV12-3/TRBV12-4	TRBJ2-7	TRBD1	CASSKRDSDGYEQYF	TGTGCCAGCAGTAAGAGGGACAGCGACGGCTACGAGCAGTACTTC
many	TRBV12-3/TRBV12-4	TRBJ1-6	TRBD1	CASSRQGGYNSPLHF	TGTGCCAGCAGTCGACAGGGAGGATATAATTCACCCCTCCACTTT
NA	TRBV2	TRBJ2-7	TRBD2	CASWAGGTYEQYF	TGTGCCAGCTGGGCGGGAGGAACCTACGAGCAGTACTTC
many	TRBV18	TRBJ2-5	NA	CASSRSGEETQYF	TGTGCCAGCTCACGATCAGGCGAGGAGACCCAGTACTTC
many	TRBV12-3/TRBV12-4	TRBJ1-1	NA	CASSLRSGVNTEAFF	TGTGCCAGCAGTTTGAGGTCTGGAGTGAACACTGAAGCTTTCTTT
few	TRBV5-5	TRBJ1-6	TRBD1	CASSRGPGGQNSPLHF	TGTGCCAGCAGCAGGGGACCAGGGGGCCAGAATTCACCCCTCCACTTT
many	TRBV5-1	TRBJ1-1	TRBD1	CASSFRTGGANTEAFF	TGCGCCAGCAGCTTTCGGACAGGGGGCGCCAACACTGAAGCTTTCTTT
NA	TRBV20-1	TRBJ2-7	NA	CSAPRPRQGPSYEQYF	TGCAGTGCTCCCCGTCCCCGGCAGGGGCCCTCCTACGAGCAGTACTTC
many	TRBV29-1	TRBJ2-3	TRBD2	CSVEAVGGATDTQYF	TGCAGCGTTGAGGCCGTCGGGGGGGCCACAGATACGCAGTATTTT
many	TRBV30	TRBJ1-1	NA	CAWAFSPNTEAFF	TGTGCCTGGGCTTTCTCACCGAACACTGAAGCTTTCTTT
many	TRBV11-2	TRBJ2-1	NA	CASSPRGGRGNEQFF	TGTGCCAGCAGCCCCCGGGGAGGCAGGGGAAATGAGCAGTTCTTC
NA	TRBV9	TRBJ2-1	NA	CASSVEGRGYNEQFF	TGTGCCAGCAGCGTAGAAGGTAGGGGGTACAATGAGCAGTTCTTC
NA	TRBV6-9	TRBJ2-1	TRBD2	CASSSQTSGRGGEQFF	TGTGCCAGCAGTTCTCAGACTAGCGGGAGAGGCGGTGAGCAGTTCTTC
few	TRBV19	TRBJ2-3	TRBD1	CASIMTGTDTQYF	TGTGCCAGTATTATGACAGGGACAGATACGCAGTATTTT
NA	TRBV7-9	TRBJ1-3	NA	CASSHAIGAGNTIYF	TGTGCCAGCAGCCATGCCATAGGGGCCGGAAACACCATATATTTT
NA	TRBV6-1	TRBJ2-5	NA	CASSSARVKLQETQYF	TGTGCCAGCAGTTCGGCCAGAGTGAAACTTCAAGAGACCCAGTACTTC
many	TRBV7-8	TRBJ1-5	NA	CASSLGLGRSSNQPQHF	TGTGCCAGCAGCTTAGGCCTGGGGAGATCTAGCAATCAGCCCCAGCATTTT
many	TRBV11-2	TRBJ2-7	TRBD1	CASSPVNRGRRTYEQYF	TGTGCCAGCAGCCCGGTAAACAGGGGGCGCCGAACCTACGAGCAGTACTTC
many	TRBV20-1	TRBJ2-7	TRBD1	CSAMGSDRGDTYEQYF	TGCAGTGCTATGGGATCGGACAGGGGGGATACCTACGAGCAGTACTTC
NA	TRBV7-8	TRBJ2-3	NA	CASTLRDLTDTQYF	TGTGCCAGCACCCTGCGGGATTTAACAGATACGCAGTATTTT
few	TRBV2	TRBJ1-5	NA	CASRTDSYQPQHF	TGTGCCAGCAGGACGGACAGTTATCAGCCCCAGCATTTT
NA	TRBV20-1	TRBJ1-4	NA	CSAGDGVGDATNEKLFF	TGCAGTGCTGGCGATGGTGTCGGAGATGCAACTAATGAAAAACTGTTTTTT